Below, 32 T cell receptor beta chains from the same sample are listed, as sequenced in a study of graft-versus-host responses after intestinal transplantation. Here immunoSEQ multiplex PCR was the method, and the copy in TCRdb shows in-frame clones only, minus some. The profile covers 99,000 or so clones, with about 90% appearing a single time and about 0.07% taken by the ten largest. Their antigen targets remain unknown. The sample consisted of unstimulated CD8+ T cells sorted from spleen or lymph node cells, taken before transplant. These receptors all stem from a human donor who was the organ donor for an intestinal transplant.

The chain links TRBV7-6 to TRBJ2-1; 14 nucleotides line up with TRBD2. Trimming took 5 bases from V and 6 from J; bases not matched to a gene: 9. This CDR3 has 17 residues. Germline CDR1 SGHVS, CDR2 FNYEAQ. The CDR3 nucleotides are TGTGCCAGCAGCGGGGGACTAGCGGGAGTAGTTGGCAATGAGCAGTTCTTC. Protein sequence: CASSGGLAGVVGNEQFF.

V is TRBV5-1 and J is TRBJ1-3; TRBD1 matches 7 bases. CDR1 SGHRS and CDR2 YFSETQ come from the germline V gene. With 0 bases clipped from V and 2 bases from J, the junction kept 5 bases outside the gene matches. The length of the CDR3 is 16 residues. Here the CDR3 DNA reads TGCGCCAGCAGCTTGGGGGACAGAACCCCTGGAAACACCATATATTTT. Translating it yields CASSLGDRTPGNTIYF.

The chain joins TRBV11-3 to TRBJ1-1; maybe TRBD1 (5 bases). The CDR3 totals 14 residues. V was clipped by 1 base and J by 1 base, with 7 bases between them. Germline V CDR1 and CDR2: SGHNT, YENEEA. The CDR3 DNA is TGTGCCAGCAGCTTAGGACAGACGAACACTGAAGCTTTCTTT. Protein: CASSLGQTNTEAFF. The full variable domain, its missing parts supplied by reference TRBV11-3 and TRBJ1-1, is EAGVVQSPRYKIIEKKQPVAFWCNPISGHNTLYWYLQNLGQGPELLIRYENEEAVDDSQLPKDRFSAERLKGVDSTLKIQPAELGDSAVYLCASSLGQTNTEAFFGQGTRLTVV.

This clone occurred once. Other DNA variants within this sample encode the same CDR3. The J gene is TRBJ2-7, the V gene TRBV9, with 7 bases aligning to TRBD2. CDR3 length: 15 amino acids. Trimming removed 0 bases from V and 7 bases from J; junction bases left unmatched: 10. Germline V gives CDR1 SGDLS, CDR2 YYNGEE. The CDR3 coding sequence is TGTGCCAGCAGCGTAGCTGAGCGGGGTCTTCGGGAGCAGTACTTC. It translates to CASSVAERGLREQYF.

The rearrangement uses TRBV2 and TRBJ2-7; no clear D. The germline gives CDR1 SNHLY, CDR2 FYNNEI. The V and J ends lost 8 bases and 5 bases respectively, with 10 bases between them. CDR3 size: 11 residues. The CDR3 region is CASATVHEQYF. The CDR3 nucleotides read TGTGCCAGCGCTACGGTCCACGAGCAGTACTTC. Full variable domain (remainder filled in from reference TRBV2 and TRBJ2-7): EPEVTQTPSHQVTQMGQEVILRCVPISNHLYFYWYRQILGQKVEFLVSFYNNEISEKSEIFDDQFSVERPDGSNFTLKIRSTKLEDSAMYFCASATVHEQYFGPGTRLTVT.

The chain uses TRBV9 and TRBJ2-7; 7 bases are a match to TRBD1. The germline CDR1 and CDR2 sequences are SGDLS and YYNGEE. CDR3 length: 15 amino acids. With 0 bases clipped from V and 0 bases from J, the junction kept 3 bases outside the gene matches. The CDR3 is CASSVGAGGSYEQYF. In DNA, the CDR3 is TGTGCCAGCAGCGTAGGGGCAGGGGGCTCCTACGAGCAGTACTTC.

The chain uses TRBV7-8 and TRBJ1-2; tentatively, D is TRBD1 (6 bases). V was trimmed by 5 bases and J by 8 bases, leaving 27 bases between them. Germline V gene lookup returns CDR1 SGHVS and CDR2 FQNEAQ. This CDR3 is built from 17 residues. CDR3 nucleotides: TGTGCCAGCAGCCCCCCCCCGCCAGGGGTGGGATTTCCGGGCTACACCTTC. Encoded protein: CASSPPPPGVGFPGYTF.

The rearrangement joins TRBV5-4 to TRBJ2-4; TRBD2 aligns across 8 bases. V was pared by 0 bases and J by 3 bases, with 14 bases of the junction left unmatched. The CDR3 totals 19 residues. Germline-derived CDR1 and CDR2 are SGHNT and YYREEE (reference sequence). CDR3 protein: CASSLGPLVRGASKNIQYF. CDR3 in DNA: TGTGCCAGCAGCTTGGGGCCCTTGGTGCGGGGGGCCAGCAAAAACATTCAGTACTTC. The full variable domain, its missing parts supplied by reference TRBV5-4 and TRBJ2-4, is ETGVTQSPTHLIKTRGQQVTLRCSSQSGHNTVSWYQQALGQGPQFIFQYYREEENGRGNFPPRFSGLQFPNYSSELNVNALELDDSALYLCASSLGPLVRGASKNIQYFGAGTRLSVL.

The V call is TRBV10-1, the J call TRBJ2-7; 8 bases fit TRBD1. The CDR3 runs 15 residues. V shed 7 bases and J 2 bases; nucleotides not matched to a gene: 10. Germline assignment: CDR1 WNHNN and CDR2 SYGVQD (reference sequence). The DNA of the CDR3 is TGCGCCAGCACCCCACGGGACAGGCGCCCCTACGAGCAGTACTTC. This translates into CASTPRDRRPYEQYF.

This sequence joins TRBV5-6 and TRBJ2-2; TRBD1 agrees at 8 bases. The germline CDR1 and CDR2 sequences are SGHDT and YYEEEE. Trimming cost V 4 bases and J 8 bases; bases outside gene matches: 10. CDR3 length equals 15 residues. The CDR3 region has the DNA TGTGCCAGCAGCCTACCTTGGACAGGGAGGGGGGAGCTGTTTTTT. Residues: CASSLPWTGRGELFF.

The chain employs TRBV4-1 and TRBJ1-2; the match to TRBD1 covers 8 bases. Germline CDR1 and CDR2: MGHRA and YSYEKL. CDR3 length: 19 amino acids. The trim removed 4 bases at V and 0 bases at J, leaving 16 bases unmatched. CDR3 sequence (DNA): TGCGCCAGCAGCCCAGCACCGGGACAGGTGTTACGAGCTAACTATGGCTACACCTTC. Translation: CASSPAPGQVLRANYGYTF.

CDR3 protein: CASIDGEGVLSEAFF. The CDR3 region has the DNA TGTGCCAGCATCGACGGGGAGGGGGTATTATCTGAAGCTTTCTTT. V is TRBV6-4 and J is TRBJ1-1; D possibly corresponds to TRBD1 (6 bases). Germline V gene sequence: CDR1 MRHNA, CDR2 SNTAGT. Trimming left V 7 bases short and J 6 bases short, with 21 bases between. The CDR3 totals 15 residues.

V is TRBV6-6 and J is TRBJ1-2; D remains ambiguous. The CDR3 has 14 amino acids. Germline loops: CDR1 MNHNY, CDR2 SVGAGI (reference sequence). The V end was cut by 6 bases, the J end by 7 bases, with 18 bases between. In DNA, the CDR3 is TGTGCCAGCAGGCAAGTCCGGGGTCAGGTTGGCTACACCTTC. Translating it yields CASRQVRGQVGYTF.

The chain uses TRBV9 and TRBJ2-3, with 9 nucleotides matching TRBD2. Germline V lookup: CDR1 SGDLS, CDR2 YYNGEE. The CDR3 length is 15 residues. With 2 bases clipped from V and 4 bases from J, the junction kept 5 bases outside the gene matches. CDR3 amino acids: CASSVSGSDADTQYF. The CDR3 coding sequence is TGTGCCAGCAGCGTTAGCGGGAGCGATGCAGATACGCAGTATTTT.

DNA for the CDR3: TGTGCCAGCAGTGTCAAAATGGGACAGGGACGCTATGGCTACACCTTC. Translation gives CASSVKMGQGRYGYTF. V is TRBV9 and J is TRBJ1-2; TRBD1 aligns across 9 bases. Germline CDR1 is SGDLS and CDR2 is YYNGEE. V shed 5 bases, J shed 4 bases, and the junction held 12 bases outside the gene matches. The CDR3 length is 16 residues. Together with reference TRBV9 and TRBJ1-2, the CDR3 gives the full variable domain: DSGVTQTPKHLITATGQRVTLRCSPRSGDLSVYWYQQSLDQGLQFLIQYYNGEERAKGNILERFSAQQFPDLHSELNLSSLELGDSALYFCASSVKMGQGRYGYTFGSGTRLTVV.

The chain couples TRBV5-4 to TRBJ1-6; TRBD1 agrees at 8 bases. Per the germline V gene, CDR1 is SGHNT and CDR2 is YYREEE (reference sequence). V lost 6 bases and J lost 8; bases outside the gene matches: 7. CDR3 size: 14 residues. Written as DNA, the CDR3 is TGTGCCAGCACCGATCGGACAGGGTATTCACCCCTCCACTTT. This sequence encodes CASTDRTGYSPLHF.

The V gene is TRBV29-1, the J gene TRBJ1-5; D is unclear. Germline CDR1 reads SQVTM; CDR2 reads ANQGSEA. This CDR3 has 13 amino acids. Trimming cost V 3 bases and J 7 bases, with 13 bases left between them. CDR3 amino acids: CSVEEGFGQPQHF. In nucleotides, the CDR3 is TGCAGCGTTGAGGAGGGCTTCGGGCAGCCCCAGCATTTT.

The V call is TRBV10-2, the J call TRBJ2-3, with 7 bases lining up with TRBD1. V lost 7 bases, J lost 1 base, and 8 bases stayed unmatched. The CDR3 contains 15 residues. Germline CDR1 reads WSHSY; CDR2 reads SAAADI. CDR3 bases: TGCGCCAGCAATCTGAGGGGGCTCGGCACAGATACGCAGTATTTT. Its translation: CASNLRGLGTDTQYF.

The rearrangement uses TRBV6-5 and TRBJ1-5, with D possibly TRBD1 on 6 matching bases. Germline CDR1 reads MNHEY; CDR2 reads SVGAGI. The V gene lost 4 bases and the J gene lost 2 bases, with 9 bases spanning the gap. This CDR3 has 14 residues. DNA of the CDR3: TGTGCCAGCAGTTTGGGGGCAGGCAATCAGCCCCAGCATTTT. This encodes CASSLGAGNQPQHF.

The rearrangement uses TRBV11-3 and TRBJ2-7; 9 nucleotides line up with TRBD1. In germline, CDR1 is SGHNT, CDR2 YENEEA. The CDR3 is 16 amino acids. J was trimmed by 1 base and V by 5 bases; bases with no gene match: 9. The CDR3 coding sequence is TGTGCCAGCAGCCCATGGCCGGGACAGGGATCCTACGAGCAGTACTTC. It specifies CASSPWPGQGSYEQYF.

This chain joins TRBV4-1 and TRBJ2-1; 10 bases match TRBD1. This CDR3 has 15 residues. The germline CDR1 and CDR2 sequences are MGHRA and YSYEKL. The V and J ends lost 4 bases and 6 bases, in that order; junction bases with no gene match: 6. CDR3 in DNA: TGCGCCAGCAGCCCAGGGACAGGGGAGTCCAATGAGCAGTTCTTC. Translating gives CASSPGTGESNEQFF.

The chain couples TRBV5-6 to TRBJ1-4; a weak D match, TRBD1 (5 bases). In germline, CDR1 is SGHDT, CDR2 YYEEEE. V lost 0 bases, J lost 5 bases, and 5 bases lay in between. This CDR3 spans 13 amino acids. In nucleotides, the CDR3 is TGTGCCAGCAGCTTGGAGGGGAATGAAAAACTGTTTTTT. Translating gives CASSLEGNEKLFF.

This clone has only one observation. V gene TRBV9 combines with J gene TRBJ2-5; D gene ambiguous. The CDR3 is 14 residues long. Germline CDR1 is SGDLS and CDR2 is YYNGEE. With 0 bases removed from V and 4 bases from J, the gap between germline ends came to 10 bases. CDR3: CASSVGSQPETQYF. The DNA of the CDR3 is TGTGCCAGCAGCGTAGGGAGTCAGCCAGAGACCCAGTACTTC.

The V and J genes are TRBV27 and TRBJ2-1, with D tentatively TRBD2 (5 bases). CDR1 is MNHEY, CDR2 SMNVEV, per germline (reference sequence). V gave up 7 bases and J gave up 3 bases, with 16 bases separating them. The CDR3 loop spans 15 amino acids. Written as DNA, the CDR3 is TGTGCCAGCAATAAAGATAGCGCCTACTACAATGAGCAGTTCTTC. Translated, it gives CASNKDSAYYNEQFF.

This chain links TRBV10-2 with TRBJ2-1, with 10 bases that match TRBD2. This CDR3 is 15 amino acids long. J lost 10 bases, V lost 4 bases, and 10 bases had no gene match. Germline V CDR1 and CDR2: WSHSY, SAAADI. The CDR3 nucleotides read TGCGCCAGCAGTGTTAGCGGGGGGACCGGCGTCGAGCAGTTCTTC. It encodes CASSVSGGTGVEQFF.

In DNA form, the CDR3 reads TGTGCCAGCACCTTGGGCCCCGGGGGGGGAGGGAACGAGCAGTACTTC. Protein sequence: CASTLGPGGGGNEQYF. The chain recombines TRBV28 with TRBJ2-7; 8 nucleotides match TRBD2. This CDR3 is built from 16 residues. Germline V gene data show CDR1 as MDHEN and CDR2 as SYDVKM. V dropped 7 bases and J dropped 5; count of bases not matched to a gene: 16.

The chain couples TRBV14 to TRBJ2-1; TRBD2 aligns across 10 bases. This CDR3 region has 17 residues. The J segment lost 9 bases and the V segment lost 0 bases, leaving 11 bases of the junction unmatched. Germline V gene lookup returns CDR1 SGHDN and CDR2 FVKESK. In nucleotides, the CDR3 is TGTGCCAGCAGCCAAGAGTTGGACTGGCTAGCGGGAGTTGAGCAGTTCTTC. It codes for CASSQELDWLAGVEQFF.

CDR3: CASSEAHRVFRMEAFF. The CDR3 bases are TGTGCCAGCAGTGAAGCGCATCGGGTTTTTCGTATGGAAGCTTTCTTT. The V and J genes are TRBV6-1 and TRBJ1-1; the D is unclear. The germline V gene encodes CDR1 MNHNS and CDR2 SASEGT. Deletions cut 0 bases from V and 8 bases from J, with 19 bases between. CDR3 length: 16 amino acids.

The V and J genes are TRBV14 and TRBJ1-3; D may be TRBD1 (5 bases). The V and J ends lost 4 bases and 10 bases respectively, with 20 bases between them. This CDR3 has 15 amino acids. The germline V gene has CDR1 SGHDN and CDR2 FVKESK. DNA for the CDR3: TGTGCCAGCAGCCCTCGACAGTTCTGGGTCCGTACCATATATTTT. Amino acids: CASSPRQFWVRTIYF.

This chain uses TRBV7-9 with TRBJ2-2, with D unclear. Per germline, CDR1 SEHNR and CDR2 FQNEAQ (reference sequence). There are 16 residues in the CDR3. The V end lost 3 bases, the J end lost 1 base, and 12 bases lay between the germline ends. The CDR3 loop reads CASSFRIRLNTGELFF. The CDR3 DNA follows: TGTGCCAGCAGCTTCCGTATCCGTTTGAACACCGGGGAGCTGTTTTTT.

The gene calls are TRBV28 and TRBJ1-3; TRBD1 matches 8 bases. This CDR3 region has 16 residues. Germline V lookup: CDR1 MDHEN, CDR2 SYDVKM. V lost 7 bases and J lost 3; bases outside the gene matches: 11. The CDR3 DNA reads TGTGCCAGCACCAGGATCCAGGGGGCGCTTGGAAACACCATATATTTT. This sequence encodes CASTRIQGALGNTIYF.

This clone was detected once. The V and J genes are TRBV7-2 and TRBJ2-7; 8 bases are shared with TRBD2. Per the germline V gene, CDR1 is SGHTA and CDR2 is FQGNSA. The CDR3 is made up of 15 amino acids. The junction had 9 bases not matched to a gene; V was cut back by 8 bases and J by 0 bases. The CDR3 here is CASSRSLAASYEQYF. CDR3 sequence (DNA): TGTGCCAGCTCTCGGTCACTAGCGGCCTCCTACGAGCAGTACTTC.